The next 9 T cell receptor beta chains were all read from a single sample in a study of sequential checkpoint blockade in melanoma. This table comes from immunoSEQ multiplex PCR, and its TCRdb copy is limited to in-frame clones, with some not included. The repertoire has 35,000 to 45,000 clones, approximately 84% of them found once; the top ten carry roughly 6%. The treatment denotes: randomized to nivolumab then ipilimumab (arm A) or the reverse (arm B). Sequenced material: CD8+ T cells sorted from blood (inferred from file names), taken from a patient given nivolumab and ipilimumab in sequence. The receptor source for this set is a human donor with melanoma.

The chain joins TRBV11-1 to TRBJ2-1; D gene uncertain. V was cut by 1 base and J by 0 bases, with 7 bases left in between. Germline V gene lookup returns CDR1 SGHAT and CDR2 FQDESV (reference sequence). The CDR3 has 15 residues. Written as DNA, the CDR3 is TGTGCCAGCAGCTTAGGTAGGAGCTCCTACAATGAGCAGTTCTTC. It translates to CASSLGRSSYNEQFF.

CDR3 region: CASSLRGDEQFF. CDR3 DNA: TGCGCCAGCAGCTTGAGAGGCGATGAGCAGTTCTTC. J is TRBJ2-1 and V is TRBV5-1, with D unclear. With 1 base removed from V and 8 bases from J, the gap between germline ends came to 7 bases. In germline, CDR1 is SGHRS, CDR2 YFSETQ. The length of the CDR3 is 12 residues.

This sequence joins TRBV27 and TRBJ2-5, with 9 bases that match TRBD1. The germline gives CDR1 MNHEY, CDR2 SMNVEV (reference sequence). The CDR3 runs to 15 residues. The V gene end was trimmed by 1 base and the J gene end by 4 bases; junction bases not matched to a gene: 4. CDR3 in amino acids: CASSLFTGGIETQYF. The CDR3 DNA sequence: TGTGCCAGCAGTTTATTTACAGGGGGCATAGAGACCCAGTACTTC.

Note on this clone: Other nucleotide sequences from this sample produce the same CDR3. This chain's CDR3 is CASSLTGYNEQFF. DNA of the CDR3: TGCGCCAGCAGCTTGACAGGATACAATGAGCAGTTCTTC. This rearrangement joins TRBV5-1 to TRBJ2-1, with a weak D call TRBD1 (5 bases). Trimming pared 1 base from V and 4 bases from J, leaving 6 bases between. The CDR3 is 13 residues long. Germline CDR1 and CDR2: SGHRS and YFSETQ.

This clone showed up just once. A junction end diverges from the germline sequence, so it may reflect a read error. The chain employs TRBV19 and TRBJ1-1; D is perhaps TRBD1 (5 bases). The CDR3 contains 11 residues. Germline V gene lookup returns CDR1 LNHDA and CDR2 SQIVND (reference sequence). CDR3 DNA sequence: TGTGCTACGGACAAGAACACTGGAGCTTTCTTT. Amino acid sequence: CATDKNTGAFF. The full variable domain, completed using reference TRBV19 and TRBJ1-1, is DGGITQSPKYLFRKEGQNVTLSCEQNLNHDAMYWYRQDPGQGLRLIYYSQIVNDFQKGDIAEGYSVSREKKESFPLTVTSAQKNPTAFYLCATDKNTGAFFGQGTRLTVV.

This sequence joins TRBV27 and TRBJ2-7; TRBD1 agrees at 7 bases. Germline values: CDR1 MNHEY, CDR2 SMNVEV (reference sequence). V lost 6 bases to trimming and J lost 3 bases; unmatched junction nucleotides: 14. The CDR3 sequence is 16 residues long. CDR3 sequence reads: CASRRTGPTLVYEQYF. CDR3 in DNA: TGTGCCAGCAGACGGACAGGCCCGACTCTTGTCTACGAGCAGTACTTC.

This clone was recorded once. The chain has TRBV28 and TRBJ2-1; a weak D match, TRBD2 (6 bases). The V gene lost 3 bases and the J gene lost 9 bases, with 18 bases spanning the gap. Germline V lookup: CDR1 MDHEN, CDR2 SYDVKM. CDR3 length equals 15 residues. The CDR3 DNA is TGTGCCAGCAGTTTGGGGCGGGGCCCACGCGGTGAGCAGTTCTTC. This sequence encodes CASSLGRGPRGEQFF.

The V call is TRBV28, the J call TRBJ1-1; 8 bases align to TRBD1. The CDR3 is made up of 17 amino acids. Germline CDR1 MDHEN, CDR2 SYDVKM. With V trimmed by 1 base and J by 5 bases, 12 bases remained unmatched. This CDR3 is CASSLYVRTGRTTEAFF. For the CDR3, the DNA is TGTGCCAGCAGTTTATATGTCCGGACAGGGAGGACAACTGAAGCTTTCTTT. Supplemented by reference TRBV28 and TRBJ1-1, the full variable domain reads DVKVTQSSRYLVKRTGEKVFLECVQDMDHENMFWYRQDPGLGLRLIYFSYDVKMKEKGDIPEGYSVSREKKERFSLILESASTNQTSMYLCASSLYVRTGRTTEAFFGQGTRLTVV.

This chain joins TRBV15 and TRBJ2-7; D gene uncertain. Trimming cost V 4 bases and J 0 bases, with 4 bases left between them. In germline, CDR1 is LNHNV, CDR2 YYDKDF (reference sequence). The CDR3 covers 12 residues. The CDR3 reads CATSTSSYEQYF. CDR3 coding DNA: TGTGCCACCAGCACTAGCTCCTACGAGCAGTACTTC.